One and the same sample provided the 7 T cell receptor beta chains below, sequenced in a study of synovial regulatory T cells in juvenile arthritis (dated by TCRdb to about 2015). Libraries were constructed by the immunoSEQ multiplex PCR assay. This is the immuneACCESS table as TCRdb keeps it, with only in-frame sequences that have V and J called. A part of the clones is gone; compared with another copy, unresolved V genes explain less than half, and the rest is unexplained. This sample's table has entries for 7,500 to 10,000 clones. The top ten clonotypes cover about 0.33% of the sample. Sequences were obtained from Treg cells from blood. The cell subset or site tag for this specimen amounts to: remaining (HLA-DR-negative) circulating blood Treg cells. The receptors stem from a donor aged 2-35 years with juvenile idiopathic arthritis.

The chain carries TRBV2 and TRBJ1-2; checking the TCRdb D call of TRBD1 is not possible without DNA. Germline loops: CDR1 SNHLY, CDR2 FYNNEI. The CDR3 is 14 residues long. A DNA sequence was not provided. The CDR3 here is CASSEVTGAGGYTF.

The chain combines TRBV4-1 with TRBJ1-2; the TCRdb D gene call, TRBD1, has no DNA to confirm it. CDR1 MGHRA and CDR2 YSYEKL come from the germline V gene. The CDR3 is made up of 17 amino acids. No DNA sequence is on record. The CDR3 is CASSPEGLRGRGYGYTF.

This rearrangement joins TRBV19 to TRBJ1-1; without DNA, the TCRdb call of TRBD1 cannot be checked. The CDR3 length is 14 residues. No DNA is recorded. Germline V gene lookup returns CDR1 LNHDA and CDR2 SQIVND (reference sequence). CDR3 residues: CASSQAAMNTEAFF.

The chain couples TRBV11-2 to TRBJ2-2; without DNA, the TCRdb call of TRBD2 cannot be checked. Germline V gene lookup returns CDR1 SGHAT and CDR2 FQNNGV. CDR3 length: 14 residues. No DNA is listed. CDR3 in amino acids: CASSWGVVPGELFF.

V gene TRBV7-2 combines with J gene TRBJ2-3; TCRdb's D gene call, TRBD2, goes unchecked for lack of DNA. The CDR3 is made up of 13 amino acids. Nucleotide data are not available. Germline CDR1 and CDR2: SGHTA and FQGNSA. The chain's CDR3 is CASSWRGTDTQYF.

CDR3 protein: CASGRQVEHMNTEAFF. The chain carries TRBV12-5 and TRBJ1-1; TCRdb gives TRBD1 as the D gene, but with no DNA this cannot be confirmed. The CDR3 loop spans 16 amino acids. The protein alone is recorded here. The germline gives CDR1 LGHNT, CDR2 FRNRAP.

The rearrangement uses TRBV6-5 and TRBJ1-5. Germline CDR1 is MNHEY and CDR2 is SVGAGI. CDR3 length equals 12 residues. The record lacks a DNA sequence. The CDR3: CASQSPNQPQHF.